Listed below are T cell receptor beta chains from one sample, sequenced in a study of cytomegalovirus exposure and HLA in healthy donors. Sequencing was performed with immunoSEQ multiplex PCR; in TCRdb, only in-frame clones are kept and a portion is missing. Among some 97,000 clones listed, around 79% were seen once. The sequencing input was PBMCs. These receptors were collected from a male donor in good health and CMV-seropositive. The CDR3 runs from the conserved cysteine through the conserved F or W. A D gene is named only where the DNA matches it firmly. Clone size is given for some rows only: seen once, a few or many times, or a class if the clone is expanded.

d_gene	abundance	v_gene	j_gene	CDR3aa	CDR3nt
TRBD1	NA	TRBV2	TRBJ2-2	CASSETRQGTGELFF	TGTGCCAGCAGTGAAACCAGACAGGGGACCGGGGAGCTGTTTTTT
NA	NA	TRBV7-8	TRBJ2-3	CASNKRRGTPDTQYF	TGTGCCAGCAACAAGAGGAGGGGAACCCCAGATACGCAGTATTTT
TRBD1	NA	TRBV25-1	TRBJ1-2	CASSGLDRGAYGYTF	TGTGCCAGCAGTGGATTGGACAGGGGGGCCTATGGCTACACCTTC
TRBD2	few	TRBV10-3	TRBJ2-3	CATLVGASGGADTQYF	TGTGCCACGCTTGTAGGGGCTAGCGGGGGCGCAGATACGCAGTATTTT
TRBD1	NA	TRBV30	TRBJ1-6	CACFTGGLVDSPLHF	TGTGCCTGTTTTACAGGGGGGCTAGTAGATTCACCCCTCCACTTT
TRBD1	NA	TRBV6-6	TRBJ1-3	CASSQDRELLGNTIYF	TGTGCCAGCAGTCAAGACAGGGAGCTGCTCGGAAACACCATATATTTT
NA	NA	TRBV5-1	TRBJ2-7	CASSLGIDSYEQYF	TGCGCCAGCAGCTTGGGAATAGACTCCTACGAGCAGTACTTC
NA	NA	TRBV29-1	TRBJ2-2	CSVERGGELFF	TGCAGCGTTGAAAGGGGCGGGGAGCTGTTTTTT
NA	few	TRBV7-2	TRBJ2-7	CASSLLADSSYEQYF	TGTGCCAGCAGCTTGCTAGCCGATAGCTCCTACGAGCAGTACTTC
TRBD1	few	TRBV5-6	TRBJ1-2	CASSGDEGANYGYTF	TGTGCCAGCAGCGGCGATGAGGGGGCCAACTATGGCTACACCTTC
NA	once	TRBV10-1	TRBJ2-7	CASSEYRFDEQYF	TGCGCCAGCAGTGAGTACAGGTTCGACGAGCAGTACTTC
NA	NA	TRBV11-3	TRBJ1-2	CASSSTVYGYTF	TGTGCCAGCAGCTCCACGGTTTATGGCTACACCTTC
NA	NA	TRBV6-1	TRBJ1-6	CASSEGQGIGSPLHF	TGTGCCAGCAGTGAAGGGCAGGGGATAGGTTCACCCCTCCACTTT
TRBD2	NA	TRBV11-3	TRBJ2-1	CASSDVIAGYNEQFF	TGTGCCAGCAGCGATGTGATAGCGGGATACAATGAGCAGTTCTTC
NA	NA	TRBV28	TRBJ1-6	CASRGGETSSYNSPLHF	TGTGCCAGCAGGGGCGGGGAGACGAGCTCCTATAATTCACCCCTCCACTTT
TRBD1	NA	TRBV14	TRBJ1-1	CASSEIRDRGEAFF	TGTGCCAGCAGCGAGATAAGGGACAGGGGTGAAGCTTTCTTT